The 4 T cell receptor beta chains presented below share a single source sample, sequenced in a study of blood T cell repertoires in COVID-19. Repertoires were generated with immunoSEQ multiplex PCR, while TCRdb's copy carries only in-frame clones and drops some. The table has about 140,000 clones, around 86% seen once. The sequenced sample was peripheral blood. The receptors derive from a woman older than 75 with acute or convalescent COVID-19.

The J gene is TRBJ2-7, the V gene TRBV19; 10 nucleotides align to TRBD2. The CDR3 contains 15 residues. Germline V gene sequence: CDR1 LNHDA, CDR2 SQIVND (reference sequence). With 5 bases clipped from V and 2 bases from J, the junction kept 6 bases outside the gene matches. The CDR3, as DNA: TGTGCCAGTAGTCCTAGCGGGGGCCCCCCCTACGAGCAGTACTTC. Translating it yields CASSPSGGPPYEQYF.

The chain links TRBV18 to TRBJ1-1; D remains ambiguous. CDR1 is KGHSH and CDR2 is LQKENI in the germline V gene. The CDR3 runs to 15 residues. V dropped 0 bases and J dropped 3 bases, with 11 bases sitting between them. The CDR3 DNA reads TGTGCCAGCTCACCACCGTCGCTTCGGGACACTGAAGCTTTCTTT. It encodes CASSPPSLRDTEAFF.

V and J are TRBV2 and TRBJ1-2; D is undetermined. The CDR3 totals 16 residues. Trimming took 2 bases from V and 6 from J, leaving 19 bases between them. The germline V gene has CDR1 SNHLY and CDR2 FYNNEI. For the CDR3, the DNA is TGTGCCAGCAGTGAACGGCGGGTCCGTTTGTCAAATGGCTACACCTTC. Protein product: CASSERRVRLSNGYTF.

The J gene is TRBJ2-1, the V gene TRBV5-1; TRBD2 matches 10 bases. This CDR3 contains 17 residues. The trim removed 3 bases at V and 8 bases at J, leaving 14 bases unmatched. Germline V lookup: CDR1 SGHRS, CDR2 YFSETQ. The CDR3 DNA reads TGCGCCAGCAGCTGGGGAATAAGCGGGAGGGCGACCTATGAGCAGTTCTTC. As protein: CASSWGISGRATYEQFF.